These 24 T cell receptor beta chains were all obtained from the same sample, sequenced in a study of OX40 agonist ivuxolimab in advanced cancers. Profiled with immunoSEQ multiplex PCR; TCRdb holds only in-frame clones, not every one. The sample carries tens of thousands of clones, over 75% recorded once. The source was CD4+ or CD8+ T cells sorted from blood, collected in a trial of the OX40 agonist ivuxolimab. These TCRs come from an adult with an advanced solid tumor such as melanoma, head and neck, liver or kidney cancer.

The chain employs TRBV7-9 and TRBJ2-3; no definite D call. Trimming removed 1 base at V and 6 bases at J, with 8 bases between. The CDR3 totals 13 residues. The V gene's germline CDR1 is SEHNR and CDR2 FQNEAQ (reference sequence). CDR3: CASSLGSIDTQYF. The CDR3 DNA is TGTGCCAGCAGCTTAGGTTCAATTGATACGCAGTATTTT.

The rearrangement joins TRBV5-8 to TRBJ1-6; 9 positions agree with TRBD1. Germline lookup yields CDR1 SGHTS and CDR2 YDEGEE. The CDR3 contains 14 residues. V dropped 5 bases and J dropped 8; count of bases not matched to a gene: 5. CDR3 nucleotide sequence: TGTGCCAGCAGGCCGGGACAGGGTGATTCACCCCTCCACTTT. It encodes CASRPGQGDSPLHF.

The J gene is TRBJ2-7, the V gene TRBV11-2; D may correspond to TRBD1 or TRBD2 (5 bases each). Trimming pared 2 bases from V and 0 bases from J, leaving 20 bases between. Germline V lookup: CDR1 SGHAT, CDR2 FQNNGV. The CDR3 contains 18 residues. The CDR3 protein is CASSLWEQGLDRSYEQYF. DNA of the CDR3: TGTGCCAGCAGCTTATGGGAGCAGGGCCTGGATCGCTCCTACGAGCAGTACTTC. Full variable domain (remainder filled in from reference TRBV11-2 and TRBJ2-7): EAGVAQSPRYKIIEKRQSVAFWCNPISGHATLYWYQQILGQGPKLLIQFQNNGVVDDSQLPKDRFSAERLKGVDSTLKIQPAKLEDSAVYLCASSLWEQGLDRSYEQYFGPGTRLTVT.

The rearrangement joins TRBV6-6 to TRBJ1-4; D gene unclear. V lost 8 bases and J lost 4, with 2 bases in between. This CDR3 contains 10 residues. Germline V lookup: CDR1 MNHNY, CDR2 SVGAGI (reference sequence). The chain's CDR3 is CASLNEKLFF. Written as DNA, the CDR3 is TGTGCCAGCCTTAATGAAAAACTGTTTTTT.

The J gene is TRBJ1-1, the V gene TRBV11-2; no clear D. V was cut by 3 bases and J by 1 base, with 9 bases left in between. Germline CDR1 SGHAT, CDR2 FQNNGV. The CDR3 sequence is 14 residues long. The CDR3 nucleotides are TGTGCCAGCAGCTTTGGACTGACGAACACTGAAGCTTTCTTT. Amino acid sequence: CASSFGLTNTEAFF.

The chain combines TRBV6-4 with TRBJ2-1; D may be TRBD2 (6 bases). Germline V gene sequence: CDR1 MRHNA, CDR2 SNTAGT. V shed 10 bases and J shed 7 bases, with 20 bases lying between them. The CDR3 is 14 residues long. DNA for the CDR3: TGTGCCACGAGAGCGGGCCTCTGGGGGAATGAGCAGTTCTTC. Translation: CATRAGLWGNEQFF.

This clone was recorded only once. CDR3 in amino acids: CASSPDRARSQHF. The CDR3 DNA follows: TGTGCCAGCAGCCCAGACAGGGCCAGGTCCCAGCATTTT. V usage is TRBV11-2 and J usage is TRBJ1-5; 7 bases line up with TRBD1. The CDR3 contains 13 residues. V lost 5 bases and J lost 11; bases outside the gene matches: 9. Germline V CDR1 and CDR2: SGHAT, FQNNGV.

The chain links TRBV19 to TRBJ2-3; 7 nucleotides match TRBD2. The CDR3 runs 15 residues. Germline assignment: CDR1 LNHDA and CDR2 SQIVND (reference sequence). Germline trimming cut 7 bases from V and 1 base from J; bases unmatched to any gene: 8. The CDR3 spells CASTTRGEGTDTQYF. CDR3 nucleotide sequence: TGTGCCAGTACTACTCGGGGGGAAGGCACAGATACGCAGTATTTT.

V gene TRBV11-3 combines with J gene TRBJ2-6, with no clear D. Deletions cut 8 bases from V and 0 bases from J, with 8 bases between. Germline values: CDR1 SGHNT, CDR2 YENEEA. There are 14 residues in the CDR3. CDR3 DNA: TGTGCCAGCCCCAGGTCCTCTGGGGCCAACGTCCTGACTTTC. As protein: CASPRSSGANVLTF.

The chain is built from TRBV25-1 and TRBJ1-6; unclear D gene. The V end was cut by 3 bases, the J end by 11 bases, with 14 bases between. The CDR3 consists of 14 residues. Germline CDR1 reads MGHDK; CDR2 reads SYGVNS. The CDR3 region is CASSDWTRLAPLHF. The CDR3 DNA follows: TGTGCCAGCAGTGATTGGACGAGGTTGGCACCCCTCCACTTT.

CDR3 in DNA: TGTGCCTGGAGCTACATTAGCGGGAGCGAGCAGTACTTC. Translation: CAWSYISGSEQYF. The gene calls are TRBV30 and TRBJ2-7; 9 bases are shared with TRBD2. After removal of 3 bases from V and 6 bases from J, the junction contained 6 bases not matched to a gene. The CDR3 is made up of 13 amino acids. From germline, CDR1 is GTSNPN and CDR2 SVGIG (reference sequence).

With regard to this clone: The sample has other DNA sequences that encode this CDR3 too. The chain combines TRBV6-5 with TRBJ1-2, with TRBD1 identical over 10 bases. This CDR3 has 16 amino acids. The V gene end was trimmed by 0 bases and the J gene end by 4 bases; junction bases not matched to a gene: 5. Germline V gives CDR1 MNHEY, CDR2 SVGAGI. The CDR3 DNA sequence: TGTGCCAGCAGTTACTCCCGGACAGGGGGTGGCTATGGCTACACCTTC. It is translated as CASSYSRTGGGYGYTF.

The chain uses TRBV5-1 and TRBJ2-7, with 9 bases fitting TRBD1. The CDR3 is made up of 16 amino acids. The germline V gene has CDR1 SGHRS and CDR2 YFSETQ. V gave up 0 bases and J gave up 2 bases; unmatched junction bases: 6. CDR3 region: CASSLGWDRVTYEQYF. Here the CDR3 DNA reads TGCGCCAGCAGCTTGGGTTGGGACAGGGTCACCTACGAGCAGTACTTC.

This chain joins TRBV7-3 and TRBJ2-7; unclear D gene. With 2 bases removed from V and 3 bases from J, the gap between germline ends came to 8 bases. This CDR3 is built from 13 residues. Germline V gives CDR1 SGHTA, CDR2 FQGTGA. The CDR3 spells CASSLGHHYEQYF. CDR3 bases: TGTGCCAGCAGCTTAGGGCACCACTACGAGCAGTACTTC.

J is TRBJ1-1 and V is TRBV7-6; D is uncertain. CDR1 and CDR2 (germline): SGHVS, FNYEAQ. This CDR3 has 13 residues. Trimming cost V 3 bases and J 6 bases, with 11 bases left between them. The CDR3 loop reads CASSFSGVSEAFF. CDR3 nucleotides: TGTGCCAGCAGCTTTTCCGGCGTGTCTGAAGCTTTCTTT. Drawing the rest from reference TRBV7-6 and TRBJ1-1, the complete variable domain is GAGVSQSPRYKVTKRGQDVALRCDPISGHVSLYWYRQALGQGPEFLTYFNYEAQQDKSGLPNDRFSAERPEGSISTLTIQRTEQRDSAMYRCASSFSGVSEAFFGQGTRLTVV.

This chain links TRBV7-3 with TRBJ2-3; 13 nucleotides line up with TRBD2. V shed 5 bases, J shed 3 bases, and the junction held 8 bases outside the gene matches. Germline V gives CDR1 SGHTA, CDR2 FQGTGA. The CDR3 totals 17 residues. CDR3: CASSQGLAGEETDTQYF. For the CDR3, the DNA is TGTGCCAGCAGCCAAGGACTAGCGGGAGAGGAAACAGATACGCAGTATTTT.

The chain links TRBV4-2 to TRBJ2-7; TRBD1 matches at 8 bases. The CDR3 extends over 16 amino acids. With 2 bases clipped from V and 6 bases from J, the junction kept 12 bases outside the gene matches. CDR1 LGHNA and CDR2 YNFKEQ come from the germline V gene. DNA for the CDR3: TGTGCCAGCAGCCAACGGCGAGGGGACGGACAGGGCGAGCAGTACTTC. Protein: CASSQRRGDGQGEQYF.

DNA of the CDR3: TGTGCCAGCAGCTTAGAAGGGAACACTGAAGCTTTCTTT. Its translation is CASSLEGNTEAFF. V gene TRBV7-3 combines with J gene TRBJ1-1, with D uncertain. Between the trimmed V and J ends, which lost 2 bases and 1 base, there was a span of 5 bases. The CDR3 spans 13 residues. CDR1 SGHTA and CDR2 FQGTGA come from the germline V gene.

The chain recombines TRBV30 with TRBJ2-2; D not resolved. V was pared by 4 bases and J by 7 bases, with 10 bases between. The CDR3 spans 12 residues. Germline CDR1 GTSNPN, CDR2 SVGIG (reference sequence). The DNA of the CDR3 is TGTGCCTGGAATCGTCTTCTCGGGGAGCTGTTTTTT. Amino acid sequence: CAWNRLLGELFF.

This clone is a singleton in its sample. The CDR3 loop is CASRGWSGQNTEAFF. The CDR3 nucleotides read TGTGCCAGCAGAGGATGGTCGGGACAAAACACTGAAGCTTTCTTT. The V gene is TRBV6-1, the J gene TRBJ1-1, with D perhaps TRBD1 (6 bases). V was clipped by 6 bases and J by 2 bases, with 16 bases between them. Germline V gives CDR1 MNHNS, CDR2 SASEGT. The CDR3 runs 15 residues.

The rearrangement uses TRBV19 and TRBJ1-5; D gene ambiguous. V lost 5 bases and J 1 base, leaving 18 bases between the germline ends. Germline V gene lookup returns CDR1 LNHDA and CDR2 SQIVND (reference sequence). The CDR3 spans 17 residues. The CDR3 region has the DNA TGTGCCAGTAGTGTCAGAGCTTCTTTGGGAAGCAATCAGCCCCAGCATTTT. Residues: CASSVRASLGSNQPQHF.

The chain uses TRBV5-1 and TRBJ1-3; D remains unclear. V was clipped by 0 bases and J by 2 bases, with 9 bases between them. This CDR3 region has 15 residues. CDR1 and CDR2 (germline): SGHRS, YFSETQ. CDR3: CASSLVSGTGNTIYF. The CDR3 DNA reads as TGCGCCAGCAGCTTGGTGTCGGGAACTGGAAACACCATATATTTT. Drawing the rest from reference TRBV5-1 and TRBJ1-3, the complete variable domain is KAGVTQTPRYLIKTRGQQVTLSCSPISGHRSVSWYQQTPGQGLQFLFEYFSETQRNKGNFPGRFSGRQFSNSRSEMNVSTLELGDSALYLCASSLVSGTGNTIYFGEGSWLTVV.

V usage is TRBV6-1 and J usage is TRBJ2-5; D not resolved. The CDR3 spans 11 residues. Germline CDR1 MNHNS, CDR2 SASEGT. V lost 2 bases, J lost 5 bases, and 3 bases lay in between. The CDR3, as DNA: TGTGCCAGCAGTGAAATTGAGACCCAGTACTTC. Protein: CASSEIETQYF.

The V call is TRBV28, the J call TRBJ2-3; 7 nucleotides line up with TRBD2. This CDR3 region has 16 residues. V was pared by 4 bases and J by 7 bases, with 14 bases of the junction left unmatched. Per germline, CDR1 MDHEN and CDR2 SYDVKM. CDR3 in DNA: TGTGCCAGCAGTTCGTATACCACACGGGGGGAATATACGCAGTATTTT. Its translation: CASSSYTTRGEYTQYF. The variable domain in full, completed from reference TRBV28 and TRBJ2-3, reads DVKVTQSSRYLVKRTGEKVFLECVQDMDHENMFWYRQDPGLGLRLIYFSYDVKMKEKGDIPEGYSVSREKKERFSLILESASTNQTSMYLCASSSYTTRGEYTQYFGPGTRLTVL.